These 7 T cell receptor beta chains share one sample of origin, sequenced in a study of blood T cell repertoires in COVID-19. Assay: immunoSEQ multiplex PCR; the TCRdb copy retains only in-frame clones and omits some. The table has some 300,000 clones, roughly 87% seen once. The sequencing input was PBMCs or T cells enriched from blood (not recorded which). The receptors derive from a woman aged 25 to 39 who had recovered from COVID-19.

The chain uses TRBV28 and TRBJ1-4; no clear D. V shed 5 bases and J shed 1 base, with 23 bases lying between them. Looked up from germline, CDR1 is MDHEN and CDR2 is SYDVKM. This CDR3 is 19 amino acids long. This CDR3 reads CASSALWRGWGITNEKLFF. The CDR3 DNA is TGTGCCAGCAGTGCTCTGTGGCGGGGATGGGGAATAACTAATGAAAAACTGTTTTTT.

The rearrangement uses TRBV11-2 and TRBJ1-1; 7 nucleotides line up with TRBD1. Trimming removed 6 bases from V and 8 bases from J; junction bases left unmatched: 18. The germline V gene encodes CDR1 SGHAT and CDR2 FQNNGV. The CDR3 runs to 16 residues. CDR3 amino acids: CASSRGQGNLFFEAFF. The CDR3 nucleotides read TGTGCCAGCAGTAGGGGGCAGGGAAACTTGTTCTTCGAAGCTTTCTTT.

The CDR3 DNA is TGTGCCAGCTCACCCTCACAGGGGCTCATCCAAGAGACCCAGTACTTC. It encodes CASSPSQGLIQETQYF. The chain uses TRBV18 and TRBJ2-5; 7 nucleotides agree with TRBD1. V lost 3 bases and J lost 1; bases outside the gene matches: 8. The CDR3 extends over 16 amino acids. The germline V gene has CDR1 KGHSH and CDR2 LQKENI.

DNA for the CDR3: TGTGCCAGCAGCCGTATCAGGGGGGACCCGCCGGCAACGACAGATACGCAGTATTTT. Its translation: CASSRIRGDPPATTDTQYF. This chain joins TRBV14 and TRBJ2-3; D possibly corresponds to TRBD1 (7 bases). The ends were cut back, 4 bases at V and 3 bases at J, with 26 bases in the middle. CDR3 length: 19 amino acids. Per germline, CDR1 SGHDN and CDR2 FVKESK.

In this sample, this clone turned up once. This sequence joins TRBV10-3 and TRBJ1-6; D not resolved. Germline V gene data show CDR1 as ENHRY and CDR2 as SYGVKD. This CDR3 is built from 13 residues. With 6 bases removed from V and 7 bases from J, the gap between germline ends came to 10 bases. The CDR3 DNA follows: TGTGCCATCAGCGACACGACGAATTCACCCCTCCACTTT. This gives the protein CAISDTTNSPLHF.

The CDR3 nucleotides are TGTGCCAGCAGTTATCACCCAGGAACCGGGGAGCTGTTTTTT. This encodes CASSYHPGTGELFF. The chain has TRBV6-2 or TRBV6-3 and TRBJ2-2; D unclear. The CDR3 runs 14 residues. Trimming removed 3 bases at V and 5 bases at J, with 10 bases between. The germline CDR1 and CDR2 sequences are MNHEY and SVGEGT.

The chain employs TRBV28 and TRBJ2-2, with 7 bases fitting TRBD2. V trimming: 8 bases; J trimming: 6 bases; junction bases outside the gene matches: 12. There are 15 residues in the CDR3. The V gene's germline CDR1 is MDHEN and CDR2 SYDVKM. The CDR3 DNA sequence: TGTGCCAGCGGCGGGAGCCCTGGGGGTGCCGGGGAGCTGTTTTTT. Protein product: CASGGSPGGAGELFF. Full variable domain (remainder filled in from reference TRBV28 and TRBJ2-2): DVKVTQSSRYLVKRTGEKVFLECVQDMDHENMFWYRQDPGLGLRLIYFSYDVKMKEKGDIPEGYSVSREKKERFSLILESASTNQTSMYLCASGGSPGGAGELFFGEGSRLTVL.